These 31 T cell receptor beta chains were all obtained from the same sample, sequenced in a study of blood T cells in healthy people across ages. A second PCR, run for about 7 to 11 cycles, used a sample-barcoded 5' primer plus a J-beta primer mix. TCRdb called the 5' RACE reads again in MiXCR, with one record for every CDR3 protein. The table includes some 710,000 distinct CDR3 sequences, roughly 46% detected once. The sequencing input was blood. These receptors were obtained from an elderly man in good health.

CDR3 residues: CASSTTGLWNTEAFF. Written as DNA, the CDR3 is TGTGCCAGCAGCACGACAGGTCTATGGAACACTGAAGCTTTCTTT. The chain couples TRBV7-2 to TRBJ1-1; maybe TRBD1 (6 bases). Trimming took 5 bases from V and 1 from J, leaving 14 bases between them. Germline-derived CDR1 and CDR2 are SGHTA and FQGNSA. The length of the CDR3 is 15 residues.

The V and J genes are TRBV20-1 and TRBJ2-4; D may be TRBD1 (6 bases). The CDR3 contains 15 residues. V lost 6 bases and J 13 bases, leaving 28 bases between the germline ends. Germline V gene sequence: CDR1 DFQATT, CDR2 SNEGSKA (reference sequence). The DNA of the CDR3 is TGCAGTGCCCGAACCATGACAGGAAGTAGGAATGAGCAGTACTTC. Its protein product is CSARTMTGSRNEQYF.

The rearrangement joins TRBV29-1 to TRBJ2-1; the match to TRBD2 covers 10 bases. Germline V CDR1 and CDR2: SQVTM, ANQGSEA. The CDR3 totals 15 residues. V lost 2 bases to trimming and J lost 10 bases; unmatched junction nucleotides: 11. The CDR3 is CSVEISGLADYEQFF. CDR3 coding DNA: TGCAGCGTTGAAATCTCAGGACTAGCGGACTACGAGCAGTTCTTC.

With regard to this clonotype: A much larger clone is a single base away; this may be a read error. The rearrangement uses TRBV5-1 and TRBJ2-1; 7 nucleotides agree with TRBD2. This CDR3 has 15 residues. CDR1 is SGHRS, CDR2 YFSETQ, per germline. J was trimmed by 10 bases and V by 1 base; bases with no gene match: 11. The DNA of the CDR3 is TGCGCCAGCAGCTTGAAGCTAGCGGAGGGCTACGAGCAGTTCTTC. It yields the protein CASSLKLAEGYEQFF.

On this clonotype itself: A much larger clone lies a single base off, so this may be a read error. The chain joins TRBV18 to TRBJ2-5, with D unclear. The assigned J gene may be wrong: the sequence end matches TRBJ2-1 better. The CDR3 has 13 residues. Per the germline V gene, CDR1 is KGHSH and CDR2 is LQKENI. Here the CDR3 reads CASSPRAEETQFF. CDR3 sequence (DNA): TGTGCCAGCTCACCAAGGGCAGAAGAGACCCAGTTCTTC.

This clonotype came up a few times. This rearrangement joins TRBV3-1 to TRBJ2-7; D not certain. The V and J ends lost 0 bases and 4 bases respectively, with 7 bases between them. Per the germline V gene, CDR1 is LGHDT and CDR2 is YNNKEL (reference sequence). The CDR3 runs to 13 residues. CDR3 nucleotide sequence: TGTGCCAGCAGCCAAGAGACGGGTTACGAGCAGTACTTC. This gives the protein CASSQETGYEQYF.

In its sample, this clonotype was seen a few times. The CDR3 DNA reads TGTGCCAGCAGCGTCTCTGTGAATCAAGAGACCCAGTACTTC. Amino acid sequence: CASSVSVNQETQYF. This sequence joins TRBV7-3 and TRBJ2-5; D call uncertain. Trimming shortened V by 5 bases and J by 2 bases, and 12 bases separated the two germline ends. CDR3 size: 14 residues. Looked up from germline, CDR1 is SGHTA and CDR2 is FQGTGA.

This clonotype showed up just a few times. The J gene is TRBJ2-2, the V gene TRBV12-3 or TRBV12-4, with 7 bases matching TRBD1. The V segment lost 1 base and the J segment 5 bases; nucleotides outside the gene matches: 4. This CDR3 comprises 15 residues. CDR3 sequence (DNA): TGTGCCAGCAGTTTAGAGGGGGCGGTGACCGGGGAGCTGTTTTTT. It codes for CASSLEGAVTGELFF.

V is TRBV6-2 or TRBV6-3 and J is TRBJ2-5; D possibly uses TRBD1 or TRBD2 (6 bases each). Germline V lookup: CDR1 MNHEY, CDR2 SVGEGT. The length of the CDR3 is 13 residues. V lost 4 bases and J lost 3, with 9 bases in between. This CDR3 reads CASSWGAEETQYF. DNA of the CDR3: TGTGCCAGCAGTTGGGGGGCCGAAGAGACCCAGTACTTC.

A remark on this clonotype: One end of the junction does not line up with germline, which may come from a read error. The J gene is TRBJ2-7, the V gene TRBV5-6; the match to TRBD1 covers 7 bases. The CDR3 covers 15 residues. Germline V lookup: CDR1 SGHDT, CDR2 YYEEEE. The CDR3 here is CASSLGGDSAYGQYF. The DNA of the CDR3 is TGTGCCAGCAGCTTGGGTGGGGACAGTGCATACGGGCAGTACTTC.

This clonotype came up a few times. The J gene is TRBJ2-7, the V gene TRBV12-3 or TRBV12-4; D gene ambiguous. Trimming cost V 5 bases and J 7 bases, with 12 bases left between them. This CDR3 comprises 12 residues. The CDR3 is CASSPINNEQYF. The CDR3 DNA is TGTGCCAGCAGTCCCATAAACAATGAGCAGTACTTC.

The chain links TRBV2 to TRBJ2-3; D is perhaps TRBD1 (8 bases). V shed 6 bases and J shed 5 bases, with 15 bases lying between them. In germline, CDR1 is SNHLY, CDR2 FYNNEI. This CDR3 contains 14 residues. CDR3 nucleotide sequence: TGTGCCAGCAGGCGACAGGGGAGGGGAGATACGCAGTATTTT. It is translated as CASRRQGRGDTQYF.

This clonotype was counted many times. This CDR3 reads CATASPAGGRGNEQFF. CDR3 in DNA: TGTGCCACGGCGAGTCCTGCGGGAGGTCGGGGCAATGAGCAGTTCTTC. The chain couples TRBV24-1 to TRBJ2-1; 8 nucleotides line up with TRBD2. Looked up from germline, CDR1 is KGHDR and CDR2 is SFDVKD. With 10 bases clipped from V and 6 bases from J, the junction kept 16 bases outside the gene matches. This CDR3 has 16 residues.

V usage is TRBV5-1 and J usage is TRBJ2-7; no definite D call. V was shortened by 4 bases and J by 0 bases, with 11 bases between the two germline ends. The CDR3 totals 14 residues. Germline-derived CDR1 and CDR2 are SGHRS and YFSETQ. CDR3 DNA sequence: TGCGCCAGCAGCAAGGTCTCGGGCTCCTACGAGCAGTACTTC. Protein: CASSKVSGSYEQYF.

This clonotype has more than one count but fewer than ten. V usage is TRBV7-9 and J usage is TRBJ2-5; D ambiguous. The CDR3 covers 11 residues. V lost 1 base and J lost 10, with 7 bases in between. The V gene's germline CDR1 is SEHNR and CDR2 FQNEAQ (reference sequence). Written as DNA, the CDR3 is TGTGCCAGCAGCTTAGACGGATTCCAGTACTTC. Its translation is CASSLDGFQYF.

V is TRBV14 and J is TRBJ2-5; D is uncertain. Trimming removed 4 bases from V and 11 bases from J, with 8 bases in between. CDR1 is SGHDN and CDR2 is FVKESK in the germline V gene. The length of the CDR3 is 10 residues. The CDR3 spells CASSPQEQYF. In DNA, the CDR3 is TGTGCCAGCAGCCCCCAGGAGCAGTACTTC.

The chain joins TRBV3-1 to TRBJ2-3; D is possibly TRBD1 (5 bases). Germline V CDR1 and CDR2: LGHDT, YNNKEL (reference sequence). The length of the CDR3 is 17 residues. Trimming left V 0 bases short and J 1 base short, with 14 bases between. This chain's CDR3 is CASSQDVRQGRTDTQYF. The CDR3 DNA reads as TGTGCCAGCAGCCAAGATGTTCGGCAGGGCCGCACAGATACGCAGTATTTT.

The chain uses TRBV25-1 and TRBJ2-3; the D gene is possibly TRBD2 (5 bases). The V end was cut by 6 bases, the J end by 0 bases, with 10 bases between. The CDR3 consists of 14 residues. CDR1 MGHDK and CDR2 SYGVNS come from the germline V gene. CDR3 region: CASRTTTSTDTQYF. The CDR3 DNA reads TGTGCCAGCAGGACTACTACTAGCACAGATACGCAGTATTTT.

This clonotype was counted only a few times. The chain is built from TRBV20-1 and TRBJ1-5; D is uncertain. This CDR3 spans 14 amino acids. V shed 1 base and J shed 0 bases, with 7 bases lying between them. Germline assignment: CDR1 DFQATT and CDR2 SNEGSKA (reference sequence). CDR3 bases: TGCAGTGCTAGAGGGGTGATTAGCAATCAGCCCCAGCATTTT. Translated: CSARGVISNQPQHF.

This clonotype was seen a few times. The chain links TRBV20-1 to TRBJ2-6; D ambiguous. V was shortened by 5 bases and J by 0 bases, with 8 bases between the two germline ends. CDR1 is DFQATT, CDR2 SNEGSKA, per germline (reference sequence). The CDR3 has 14 amino acids. CDR3 DNA sequence: TGCAGTGCTCAGACGGGCTCTGGGGCCAACGTCCTGACTTTC. It codes for CSAQTGSGANVLTF.

The chain recombines TRBV7-6 with TRBJ1-5; D unclear. In germline, CDR1 is SGHVS, CDR2 FNYEAQ. This CDR3 spans 15 amino acids. V lost 3 bases, J lost 0 bases, and 9 bases lay in between. This chain's CDR3 is CASSFSDDSNQPQHF. CDR3 DNA: TGTGCCAGCAGCTTCTCGGACGATAGCAATCAGCCCCAGCATTTT.

This sequence joins TRBV6-6 and TRBJ2-7; TRBD2 might be the D (5 bases). This CDR3 is 16 amino acids long. Germline values: CDR1 MNHNY, CDR2 SVGAGI (reference sequence). The V gene lost 7 bases and the J gene lost 0 bases, with 19 bases spanning the gap. This CDR3 is CASTRTLIHGSYEQYF. CDR3 DNA: TGTGCCAGCACTCGGACTCTGATTCACGGCTCCTACGAGCAGTACTTC.

In this sample, this clonotype turned up many times. An end of the junction differs from the germline gene, which may be a read error. The chain recombines TRBV5-1 with TRBJ2-5, with D perhaps TRBD1 or TRBD2 (6 bases each). CDR3 size: 14 residues. Germline V gene data show CDR1 as SGHRS and CDR2 as YFSETQ. The CDR3 nucleotides read TGTGCCAGCAGCTTAGGCACGGGGGCTGAGACCCAGTACTTC. Translated: CASSLGTGAETQYF.

This chain joins TRBV5-1 and TRBJ2-1, with D tentatively TRBD2 (6 bases). V lost 4 bases to trimming and J lost 6 bases, with 11 bases between them. The germline CDR1 and CDR2 sequences are SGHRS and YFSETQ. The CDR3 runs to 13 residues. CDR3: CASSLPAGNEQFF. The CDR3 coding sequence is TGCGCCAGCAGCCTCCCAGCGGGCAATGAGCAGTTCTTC.

The V call is TRBV20-1, the J call TRBJ2-3; D gene ambiguous. The V and J ends lost 6 bases and 6 bases respectively, with 7 bases between them. Germline V gives CDR1 DFQATT, CDR2 SNEGSKA (reference sequence). The length of the CDR3 is 10 residues. The CDR3 sequence: CSARTDTQYF. DNA of the CDR3: TGCAGTGCGAGGACGGATACGCAGTATTTT.

The chain combines TRBV14 with TRBJ2-7; 12 bases match TRBD1. CDR3 length: 14 amino acids. Germline V gene sequence: CDR1 SGHDN, CDR2 FVKESK. Trimming cost V 5 bases and J 7 bases; bases outside gene matches: 6. The DNA for the CDR3 is TGTGCCAGCAGCTGGGGACAGGGGGCGAGTGAGCAGTACTTC. Its protein product is CASSWGQGASEQYF.

This clonotype was observed a single time. A far more abundant clone sits one base away, making this likely a read error. This chain joins TRBV29-1 and TRBJ2-1, with 8 bases lining up with TRBD2. Germline assignment: CDR1 SQVTM and CDR2 ANQGSEA. This CDR3 has 12 residues. V shed 7 bases and J 9 bases; nucleotides not matched to a gene: 8. CDR3 loop: CSAGTRGSEQFF. The CDR3, as DNA: TGCAGCGCCGGGACTAGAGGAAGTGAGCAGTTCTTC.

The chain joins TRBV2 to TRBJ2-5; 7 nucleotides align to TRBD1. Trimming removed 6 bases from V and 5 bases from J; junction bases left unmatched: 6. Germline loops: CDR1 SNHLY, CDR2 FYNNEI. The CDR3 runs to 13 residues. CDR3 coding DNA: TGTGCCAGCAGCGACAGGGTTGGGGAGACCCAGTACTTC. It specifies CASSDRVGETQYF.

The table lists this clonotype with a few counts. This chain joins TRBV27 and TRBJ2-5; 9 bases match TRBD2. This CDR3 spans 17 amino acids. After removal of 5 bases from V and 2 bases from J, the junction contained 12 bases not matched to a gene. Germline V gene lookup returns CDR1 MNHEY and CDR2 SMNVEV (reference sequence). The CDR3 loop is CASSTRRLAGDQETQYF. CDR3 bases: TGTGCCAGCAGTACCCGGCGGTTAGCGGGGGATCAAGAGACCCAGTACTTC.

This clonotype has a handful of counts. The rearrangement uses TRBV7-8 and TRBJ1-6; TRBD1 matches 8 bases. The CDR3 is made up of 14 amino acids. V gave up 4 bases and J gave up 10 bases; unmatched junction bases: 6. From germline, CDR1 is SGHVS and CDR2 FQNEAQ. The CDR3 sequence is CASSWGQAGSPLHF. The CDR3, as DNA: TGTGCCAGCAGCTGGGGACAGGCGGGATCACCCCTCCACTTT.

Turning to this clonotype: This may be a read error: a much more frequent sequence differs by one nucleotide. In nucleotides, the CDR3 is TGTGTCAGCAGCCCAGGACTAGAAGAGACCCAGTACTTC. This translates into CVSSPGLEETQYF. The chain couples TRBV12-3 or TRBV12-4 to TRBJ2-5, with 7 bases identical to TRBD2. The length of the CDR3 is 13 residues.